These 19 T cell receptor beta chains came from one sample sequenced in a study of OX40 agonist ivuxolimab in advanced cancers. Repertoires were generated with immunoSEQ multiplex PCR, while TCRdb's copy carries only in-frame clones and drops some. The top ten clones hold 5.2% of a sample with approximately 60,000 clones, around 87% of them seen once. The sequencing here drew on CD4+ or CD8+ T cells sorted from blood, taken in a trial of the OX40 agonist ivuxolimab. The source is an adult with an advanced solid tumor such as melanoma, head and neck, liver or kidney cancer.

The rearrangement joins TRBV11-2 to TRBJ1-1; D call uncertain. The germline gives CDR1 SGHAT, CDR2 FQNNGV. This CDR3 has 14 residues. Trimming removed 0 bases at V and 0 bases at J, with 5 bases between. The CDR3: CASSLEHMNTEAFF. Here the CDR3 DNA reads TGTGCCAGCAGCTTAGAACATATGAACACTGAAGCTTTCTTT.

The genes are TRBV10-3 and TRBJ2-1, with 8 bases aligning to TRBD2. CDR1 and CDR2 (germline): ENHRY, SYGVKD. The CDR3 is made up of 14 amino acids. V was pared by 6 bases and J by 6 bases, with 7 bases of the junction left unmatched. This chain's CDR3 is CAISPGTSGNEQFF. CDR3 bases: TGTGCCATCAGCCCCGGGACTAGTGGCAATGAGCAGTTCTTC.

V and J are TRBV18 and TRBJ1-2, with D perhaps TRBD1 (6 bases). Germline loops: CDR1 KGHSH, CDR2 LQKENI. This CDR3 is 14 amino acids long. Trimming stripped 3 bases from V and 0 bases from J, with 8 bases between. The CDR3 bases are TGTGCCAGCTCACCGGGGACAACTAACTATGGCTACACCTTC. Protein product: CASSPGTTNYGYTF.

This chain connects TRBV2 to TRBJ1-5, with TRBD1 as a possible D gene (6 bases). CDR1 is SNHLY, CDR2 FYNNEI, per germline. This CDR3 comprises 15 residues. Trimming removed 0 bases at V and 6 bases at J, with 12 bases between. This CDR3 is CASSEAGHVSQPQHF. CDR3 nucleotide sequence: TGTGCCAGCAGTGAAGCGGGACACGTTAGTCAGCCCCAGCATTTT. The variable domain in full, completed from reference TRBV2 and TRBJ1-5, reads EPEVTQTPSHQVTQMGQEVILRCVPISNHLYFYWYRQILGQKVEFLVSFYNNEISEKSEIFDDQFSVERPDGSNFTLKIRSTKLEDSAMYFCASSEAGHVSQPQHFGDGTRLSIL.

The chain links TRBV5-1 to TRBJ1-2; 7 bases map to TRBD1. The CDR3 covers 13 residues. With 4 bases clipped from V and 4 bases from J, the junction kept 4 bases outside the gene matches. The V gene's germline CDR1 is SGHRS and CDR2 YFSETQ. The DNA of the CDR3 is TGCGCCAGCAGCGACGGGACAGTCTATGGCTACACCTTC. Translation gives CASSDGTVYGYTF.

This CDR3 is CASSGQSTNNSPLHF. The CDR3 DNA follows: TGTGCCAGCAGTGGACAGTCGACGAATAATTCACCCCTCCACTTT. V gene TRBV6-1 combines with J gene TRBJ1-6; a possible D gene is TRBD1 (5 bases). Germline V lookup: CDR1 MNHNS, CDR2 SASEGT. Between the trimmed V and J ends, which lost 4 bases and 5 bases, there was a span of 12 bases. This CDR3 is 15 amino acids long.

This rearrangement joins TRBV6-5 to TRBJ1-5, with 8 bases fitting TRBD1. V dropped 5 bases and J dropped 5; count of bases not matched to a gene: 8. CDR3 length equals 15 residues. Germline CDR1 is MNHEY and CDR2 is SVGAGI. CDR3 residues: CASSRRTGRDQPQHF. CDR3 sequence (DNA): TGTGCCAGCAGTCGTCGGACAGGGAGGGATCAGCCCCAGCATTTT.

This chain links TRBV15 with TRBJ1-6; D not certain. This CDR3 has 14 residues. Germline CDR1 is LNHNV and CDR2 is YYDKDF (reference sequence). Trimming cost V 1 base and J 8 bases, with 9 bases left between them. Written as DNA, the CDR3 is TGTGCCACCAGCAGAGTTCGGTGGGATTCACCCCTCCACTTT. This sequence encodes CATSRVRWDSPLHF.

The count of this clone is one. This chain uses TRBV11-1 with TRBJ2-3; 9 bases are a match to TRBD2. Trimming cost V 1 base and J 7 bases; bases outside gene matches: 3. From germline, CDR1 is SGHAT and CDR2 FQDESV (reference sequence). This CDR3 is built from 14 residues. CDR3 sequence: CASSLGLAGNTQYF. CDR3 nucleotide sequence: TGTGCCAGCAGCTTAGGGCTAGCGGGAAATACGCAGTATTTT.

V usage is TRBV18 and J usage is TRBJ2-5, with D perhaps TRBD1 (6 bases). CDR3 size: 13 residues. Trimming shortened V by 2 bases and J by 2 bases, and 6 bases separated the two germline ends. CDR1 KGHSH and CDR2 LQKENI come from the germline V gene. The CDR3 coding sequence is TGTGCCAGCTCACCAGGGACACAAGAGACCCAGTACTTC. Translated, it gives CASSPGTQETQYF.

This chain joins TRBV28 and TRBJ1-5; D is unresolved. The germline V and J ends were trimmed by 6 bases and 5 bases, with 5 bases remaining between them. Germline CDR1 is MDHEN and CDR2 is SYDVKM. The CDR3 is 11 amino acids. CDR3 residues: CASSLDQPQHF. The CDR3 nucleotides are TGTGCCAGCAGCCTAGATCAGCCCCAGCATTTT. Full variable domain (outside the CDR3, taken from reference TRBV28 and TRBJ1-5): DVKVTQSSRYLVKRTGEKVFLECVQDMDHENMFWYRQDPGLGLRLIYFSYDVKMKEKGDIPEGYSVSREKKERFSLILESASTNQTSMYLCASSLDQPQHFGDGTRLSIL.

J is TRBJ1-2 and V is TRBV7-8; D ambiguous. V gave up 4 bases and J gave up 3 bases, with 15 bases separating them. The CDR3 is made up of 15 amino acids. Germline-derived CDR1 and CDR2 are SGHVS and FQNEAQ. CDR3: CASSSSLWEDYGYTF. Written as DNA, the CDR3 is TGTGCCAGCAGCTCATCGCTTTGGGAGGACTATGGCTACACCTTC.

The chain uses TRBV5-1 and TRBJ2-3, with 9 bases identical to TRBD2. V shed 4 bases, J shed 6 bases, and the junction held 9 bases outside the gene matches. The germline CDR1 and CDR2 sequences are SGHRS and YFSETQ. The CDR3 contains 15 residues. The CDR3 loop is CASSPPAGGPDTQYF. The CDR3 DNA reads TGCGCCAGCAGCCCACCTGCGGGGGGGCCTGATACGCAGTATTTT.

The gene calls are TRBV19 and TRBJ2-7, with D unresolved. The V and J ends lost 3 bases and 2 bases respectively, with 11 bases between them. The CDR3 length is 14 residues. From germline, CDR1 is LNHDA and CDR2 SQIVND (reference sequence). CDR3 bases: TGTGCCAGTAGTATGCTCAACGGAGCCTACGAGCAGTACTTC. This sequence encodes CASSMLNGAYEQYF.

The chain uses TRBV7-2 and TRBJ2-2; 7 bases agree with TRBD2. Germline V gene data show CDR1 as SGHTA and CDR2 as FQGNSA. The CDR3 sequence is 15 residues long. Germline trimming cut 7 bases from V and 7 bases from J; bases unmatched to any gene: 12. CDR3 residues: CASTRLSGSGGELFF. CDR3 coding DNA: TGTGCCAGCACTAGACTTAGCGGGTCAGGCGGGGAGCTGTTTTTT.

This clone occurred once. V is TRBV19 and J is TRBJ1-5; D might be TRBD1 (5 bases). The ends were cut back, 2 bases at V and 3 bases at J, with 11 bases in the middle. There are 15 residues in the CDR3. Germline CDR1 LNHDA, CDR2 SQIVND (reference sequence). In DNA form, the CDR3 reads TGTGCCAGTAGTATAACCACAGGAAACAATCAGCCCCAGCATTTT. Its translation is CASSITTGNNQPQHF.

The CDR3 protein is CASSIQGREETQYF. CDR3 in DNA: TGTGCCAGTAGTATACAGGGAAGGGAAGAGACCCAGTACTTC. The chain is built from TRBV19 and TRBJ2-5, with D maybe TRBD1 (5 bases). Germline lookup yields CDR1 LNHDA and CDR2 SQIVND (reference sequence). Trimming removed 2 bases from V and 3 bases from J, with 10 bases in between. This CDR3 is 14 amino acids long.

The V call is TRBV28, the J call TRBJ2-3; 8 bases line up with TRBD2. The CDR3 loop spans 14 amino acids. V lost 6 bases, J lost 0 bases, and 2 bases stayed unmatched. Germline CDR1 MDHEN, CDR2 SYDVKM. For the CDR3, the DNA is TGTGCCAGCAGCTTAGCGGGAAGCACAGATACGCAGTATTTT. Its translation is CASSLAGSTDTQYF.

The chain recombines TRBV7-2 with TRBJ1-2, with TRBD1 as a possible D gene (5 bases). Trimming took 3 bases from V and 8 from J, leaving 13 bases between them. The V gene's germline CDR1 is SGHTA and CDR2 FQGNSA. CDR3 length: 13 residues. The DNA of the CDR3 is TGTGCCAGCAGCTTTATCGGGACCGGAGGCTACACCTTC. Its translation is CASSFIGTGGYTF.